This is a list of T cell receptor beta chains from one sample in a study of graft-versus-host responses after intestinal transplantation. Assay used: immunoSEQ multiplex PCR; TCRdb lists only in-frame clones, some missing. The data contain fewer than 50,000 clones, approximately 88% of them singletons. These receptors have no known antigen. The specimen comprised unstimulated CD4+ T cells sorted from spleen or lymph node cells, sampled before transplant. These receptors all stem from a human donor who was the organ donor for an intestinal transplant. Each CDR3 is given with its conserved first and last residue. D genes are given only for firm matches. Part of the rows lack a size; the others show once, few, many or a class for expanded clones.

D,V,J,size,DNA,CDR3
TRBD2,TRBV30,TRBJ2-7,few,TGTGCCTGGAGTGTAATCGCGGGGGGCTACGAGCAGTACTTC,CAWSVIAGGYEQYF
NA,TRBV6-1,TRBJ1-3,NA,TGTGCCAGCAGTCTCGGGTGGGGCTCTGGAAACACCATATATTTT,CASSLGWGSGNTIYF
NA,TRBV5-6,TRBJ2-7,NA,TGTGCCAGCAGCTTGTTGGGGGCGAAATCCTACGAGCAGTACTTC,CASSLLGAKSYEQYF
TRBD1,TRBV2,TRBJ1-1,NA,TGTGCCAGTAGACAGGGGATGAACACTGAAGCTTTCTTT,CASRQGMNTEAFF
TRBD1,TRBV4-1,TRBJ2-1,NA,TGCGCCAGCAGCCAAGAGAGCGGACAGGGGCATAAGGGTGAGCAGTTCTTC,CASSQESGQGHKGEQFF
NA,TRBV27,TRBJ1-2,NA,TGTGCCAGCAAACCTACACTCGGGGTAGCGGGTGGCTACACCTTC,CASKPTLGVAGGYTF
NA,TRBV19,TRBJ2-1,once,TGTGCCATCTCAACCGTGGGTAGCTCCTACAATGAGCAGTTCTTC,CAISTVGSSYNEQFF
NA,TRBV19,TRBJ2-7,NA,TGTGCCAGTAGTGGAGTCTACGAGCAGTACTTC,CASSGVYEQYF
TRBD2,TRBV7-6,TRBJ2-7,NA,TGTGCCAGCAGCTTTGCTAGCGGGGGGGCCTACGAGCAGTACTTC,CASSFASGGAYEQYF
NA,TRBV5-1,TRBJ2-5,NA,TGCGCCAGCAGCTTGCAGGGCCAAGAGACCCAGTACTTC,CASSLQGQETQYF
NA,TRBV6-6,TRBJ1-5,few,TGTGCCAGCAGTTACGAGGTTAGCAATCAGCCCCAGCATTTT,CASSYEVSNQPQHF
NA,TRBV6-1,TRBJ2-7,NA,TGTGCCAGCAGCGGGGTACTCTACGAGCAGTACTTC,CASSGVLYEQYF
NA,TRBV5-1,TRBJ1-2,few,TGCGCCAGCAGCTTGGATGGGGTTGGGGGCTACACCTTC,CASSLDGVGGYTF
TRBD2,TRBV5-4,TRBJ2-3,NA,TGTGCCAGCAGCCCCGAACTAGCGGGAGGGCCCTCGGGAGATACGCAGTATTTT,CASSPELAGGPSGDTQYF
TRBD2,TRBV27,TRBJ2-7,few,TGTGCCAGCCGAACGCCAGCGGGAGGGTCCTACGAGCAGTACTTC,CASRTPAGGSYEQYF
NA,TRBV12-2,TRBJ1-2,once,TGTGCAAGTCGCTTAGTTTGGGATGGCTACACCTTC,CASRLVWDGYTF
NA,TRBV4-1,TRBJ2-1,once,TGCGCCAGCAGCCATACTCCAGGGTACGGTGAGCAGTTCTTC,CASSHTPGYGEQFF
TRBD2,TRBV9,TRBJ2-6,NA,TGTGCCAGCAGCGTAGAAAGAGGGGGACTAGCGACCGCCTCTGGGGCCAACGTCCTGACTTTC,CASSVERGGLATASGANVLTF
NA,TRBV7-2,TRBJ2-3,NA,TGTGCCAGCAGCTTAGGACGCACGAGGGGAGGTCGCACAGATACGCAGTATTTT,CASSLGRTRGGRTDTQYF
TRBD1,TRBV7-9,TRBJ2-2,NA,TGTGCCAGCAGCTTCACCGGGACAGGGGGCGGGACCGGGGAGCTGTTTTTT,CASSFTGTGGGTGELFF
NA,TRBV7-9,TRBJ1-2,NA,TGTGCCAGCAGCTTACAAAACTATGGCTACACCTTC,CASSLQNYGYTF
NA,TRBV29-1,TRBJ2-7,NA,TGCAGCGTTGAAGATCGTACAGGGATCCGGCAGTACTTC,CSVEDRTGIRQYF
NA,TRBV2,TRBJ2-7,NA,TGTGCCAGCAGTGAAGAGACAGGCTACGAGCAGTACTTC,CASSEETGYEQYF
TRBD1,TRBV18,TRBJ1-2,once,TGTGCCAGCTCACTTCTCAGGGGGGCCGATAACTATGGCTACACCTTC,CASSLLRGADNYGYTF
NA,TRBV5-1,TRBJ2-3,NA,TGCGCCAGCAGCGTCGGAAGCACAGATACGCAGTATTTT,CASSVGSTDTQYF
TRBD1,TRBV6-1,TRBJ2-7,NA,TGTGCCAGCAGAACCGGGACAGGGGGCACCTACGAGCAGTACTTC,CASRTGTGGTYEQYF
NA,TRBV14,TRBJ2-7,few,TGTGCCAGCAGCCAACAACTAGGGGGGTACGAGCAGTACTTC,CASSQQLGGYEQYF
TRBD1,TRBV25-1,TRBJ2-1,NA,TGTGCCAGCAGTGAAGCAGGTCCCAGGGGGAATGAGCAGTTCTTC,CASSEAGPRGNEQFF
NA,TRBV10-3,TRBJ2-7,NA,TGTGCCATCGGAGGAGAGGGAACCTACGAGCAGTACTTC,CAIGGEGTYEQYF
NA,TRBV20-1,TRBJ2-7,NA,TGCAGTGCTAGGGGCGTCCACGAGCAGTACTTC,CSARGVHEQYF
TRBD2,TRBV12-5,TRBJ2-1,NA,TGTGCTAGTGGTTTGGTACTGGGGCTTGGCGGGAGGGCCTATGAGCAGTTCTTC,CASGLVLGLGGRAYEQFF
NA,TRBV5-1,TRBJ2-5,NA,TGCGCCAGCAGCTTAGACAGAGAGACCCAGTACTTC,CASSLDRETQYF
NA,TRBV19,TRBJ2-7,NA,TGTGCCAGTAGGCCCCGAGAGGGGATTAACTACGAGCAGTACTTC,CASRPREGINYEQYF
NA,TRBV18,TRBJ2-3,NA,TGTGCCAGCTCACCGATGAGCGGCACAGATACGCAGTATTTT,CASSPMSGTDTQYF
NA,TRBV14,TRBJ2-7,NA,TGTGCCAGCAGCCAAGGCTCCTACGAGCAGTACTTC,CASSQGSYEQYF
NA,TRBV5-1,TRBJ2-7,NA,TGCGCCAGCAGCTTGAGGAGCAGCGGTGCGTCTCTAGAGCAGTACTTC,CASSLRSSGASLEQYF
NA,TRBV6-1,TRBJ2-5,NA,TGTGCCAGCAGTGAAGTTTGGCCTAGGGGAGAGACCCAGTACTTC,CASSEVWPRGETQYF
NA,TRBV11-3,TRBJ2-1,NA,TGTGCCAGCAGCTTAGCCCTACTGGCAAATGAGCAGTTCTTC,CASSLALLANEQFF
NA,TRBV14,TRBJ2-7,NA,TGTGCCAGCAGCCCAAGTGTAGGGGAGCAGTACTTC,CASSPSVGEQYF
TRBD2,TRBV4-3,TRBJ2-1,NA,TGCGCCAGCAGCCAAGTGGAGCGGGGAATAAACAATGAGCAGTTCTTC,CASSQVERGINNEQFF
TRBD1,TRBV18,TRBJ1-1,once,TGTGCCAGCTCACTCACCGGGACAGGGGTGAACACTGAAGCTTTCTTT,CASSLTGTGVNTEAFF
NA,TRBV6-1,TRBJ2-7,NA,TGTGCCAGCAGTGAACTCTTCTACGAGCAGTACTTC,CASSELFYEQYF
NA,TRBV5-1,TRBJ2-5,few,TGCGCCAGCAGCTTCAGGACTGGAGAAGAGACCCAGTACTTC,CASSFRTGEETQYF
NA,TRBV7-2,TRBJ1-1,NA,TGTGCCAGCAGCGATACAGGGCAGATGAACACTGAAGCTTTCTTT,CASSDTGQMNTEAFF
TRBD2,TRBV4-2,TRBJ2-5,NA,TGTGCCAGCAGCCGGACTAGCGGGTACCAAGAGACCCAGTACTTC,CASSRTSGYQETQYF
TRBD1,TRBV10-3,TRBJ1-2,NA,TGTGCCATGGGGGACAGGAGTTTTTATGGCTACACCTTC,CAMGDRSFYGYTF
NA,TRBV9,TRBJ1-2,NA,TGTGCCAGCAGCGGGTCGTATAACTATGGCTACACCTTC,CASSGSYNYGYTF
NA,TRBV7-9,TRBJ2-5,NA,TGTGCCAGCAGCTTAGGCAGGGGGGCGCAAGAGACCCAGTACTTC,CASSLGRGAQETQYF